A single sample is the source of the 8 T cell receptor beta chains below, sequenced in a study of blood T cell repertoires in COVID-19. Using immunoSEQ multiplex PCR, the repertoire was profiled, and TCRdb retains in-frame clones only, with some absent. The data show 15,000 to 20,000 clones, around nine tenths seen once. Sequenced: peripheral blood. These TCRs come from a man aged 55-75 years with active COVID-19.

This clone was detected only once. The rearrangement links TRBV3-1 (or the pseudogene TRBV3-2) to TRBJ2-5; D possibly corresponds to TRBD2 (5 bases). This CDR3 comprises 16 residues. In germline, CDR1 is LGHDT, CDR2 YNNKEL (reference sequence). Trimming cost V 2 bases and J 4 bases, with 17 bases left between them. The CDR3: CASSQPRGSPPETQYF. CDR3 DNA: TGTGCCAGCAGCCAACCCCGGGGATCTCCCCCAGAGACCCAGTACTTC.

The chain is built from TRBV20-1 and TRBJ1-1; 7 nucleotides match TRBD1. This CDR3 spans 14 amino acids. The V gene end was trimmed by 3 bases and the J gene end by 1 base; junction bases not matched to a gene: 5. Germline loops: CDR1 DFQATT, CDR2 SNEGSKA (reference sequence). CDR3 in amino acids: CSASPTGTNTEAFF. CDR3 nucleotides: TGCAGTGCTAGTCCGACAGGGACGAACACTGAAGCTTTCTTT.

The chain employs TRBV9 and TRBJ2-3; D is perhaps TRBD1 (5 bases). Germline V lookup: CDR1 SGDLS, CDR2 YYNGEE. Trimming shortened V by 0 bases and J by 3 bases, and 8 bases separated the two germline ends. The CDR3 loop spans 14 amino acids. The CDR3: CASSVGRGTDTQYF. The CDR3 DNA sequence: TGTGCCAGCAGCGTAGGAAGGGGTACAGATACGCAGTATTTT. The full variable domain, in which reference TRBV9 and TRBJ2-3 provide the parts outside the CDR3, is DSGVTQTPKHLITATGQRVTLRCSPRSGDLSVYWYQQSLDQGLQFLIQYYNGEERAKGNILERFSAQQFPDLHSELNLSSLELGDSALYFCASSVGRGTDTQYFGPGTRLTVL.

Details on this clone: Other DNA sequences in the sample encode the same CDR3. This chain links TRBV5-5 with TRBJ2-1; D not certain. The CDR3 contains 15 residues. The germline V and J ends were trimmed by 0 bases and 0 bases, with 7 bases remaining between them. CDR1 and CDR2 (germline): SGHKS, YYEKEE (reference sequence). In DNA, the CDR3 is TGTGCCAGCAGCTTGGGTGGTAGCTCCTACAATGAGCAGTTCTTC. This encodes CASSLGGSSYNEQFF.

The genes are TRBV5-1 and TRBJ2-5; TRBD2 is a possible D gene (6 bases). The CDR3 covers 17 residues. V lost 0 bases to trimming and J lost 1 base, with 16 bases between them. Germline lookup yields CDR1 SGHRS and CDR2 YFSETQ. Written as DNA, the CDR3 is TGCGCCAGCAGCTTGGTGGGGAAGACTAGACTCCAAGAGACCCAGTACTTC. Translating gives CASSLVGKTRLQETQYF.

The chain joins TRBV15 to TRBJ1-4, with D perhaps TRBD1 (5 bases). CDR3 length: 15 residues. V dropped 0 bases and J dropped 8 bases, with 13 bases sitting between them. The V gene's germline CDR1 is LNHNV and CDR2 YYDKDF (reference sequence). CDR3 nucleotide sequence: TGTGCCACCAGCAGAGATAAAGGGGCCGAGGAAAAACTGTTTTTT. The encoded protein is CATSRDKGAEEKLFF.

The chain uses TRBV24-1 and TRBJ2-3; TRBD2 aligns across 11 bases. CDR1 and CDR2 (germline): KGHDR, SFDVKD. Trimming took 4 bases from V and 5 from J; bases not matched to a gene: 10. The CDR3 runs to 17 residues. The CDR3 DNA follows: TGTGCCACCAGTGACCCCGGACTAGCGGGCGCCGGAGATACGCAGTATTTT. Amino acid sequence: CATSDPGLAGAGDTQYF.

V is TRBV5-1 and J is TRBJ1-2; D may be TRBD1 (6 bases). The CDR3 extends over 13 amino acids. The V gene's germline CDR1 is SGHRS and CDR2 YFSETQ. Deletions cut 0 bases from V and 5 bases from J, with 8 bases between. DNA of the CDR3: TGCGCCAGCAGCTTGGGGGACACGTATGGCTACACCTTC. Its protein is CASSLGDTYGYTF.